This entry lists 6 T cell receptor beta chains sequenced from one sample in a study of blood T cells in healthy people across ages. Then a second PCR, running roughly 7 to 11 cycles, was carried out with a sample-barcoded 5' primer and a J-beta primer mix. TCRdb reprocessed the 5' RACE reads via MiXCR and lists one record per CDR3 protein. Altogether more than 1,000,000 distinct CDR3 sequences are present, almost 25% being singletons, with the ten largest covering approximately 0.75%. The same data also went into a second study, on T cells of mothers and their children.

The sequencing input was blood. These receptors were taken from a girl aged 2-9 years in good health.

This clonotype has just a few counts. The chain employs TRBV12-3 or TRBV12-4 and TRBJ2-3; TRBD2 matches 9 bases. CDR3 length: 16 amino acids. V shed 3 bases, J shed 1 base, and the junction held 5 bases outside the gene matches. CDR3 coding DNA: TGTGCCAGCAGTTTGGATAGCGGGAGAGGCACAGATACGCAGTATTTT. Translated: CASSLDSGRGTDTQYF.

This clonotype came up a few times. The chain recombines TRBV5-1 with TRBJ2-5; D remains unclear. The J call could be wrong; TRBJ2-1 is a better fit for the DNA end. The CDR3 is 15 amino acids. In germline, CDR1 is SGHRS, CDR2 YFSETQ. CDR3 coding DNA: TGCGCCAGCAGCTTTAGTTCATCAAACGTCAATGAGCAGTTCTTC. This gives the protein CASSFSSSNVNEQFF.

This chain uses TRBV27 with TRBJ2-5; no definite D call. The assigned J gene may be wrong: the sequence end matches TRBJ2-1 better. The CDR3 sequence is 14 residues long. Germline lookup yields CDR1 MNHEY and CDR2 SMNVEV (reference sequence). CDR3 coding DNA: TGTGCCAGCAGCATAATCCCCATTGCGGATGAGCAGTTCTTC. Its protein is CASSIIPIADEQFF.

The rearrangement links TRBV5-1 to TRBJ2-5, with TRBD1 identical over 8 bases. Germline values: CDR1 SGHRS, CDR2 YFSETQ. This CDR3 is 12 amino acids long. V lost 9 bases to trimming and J lost 4 bases; unmatched junction nucleotides: 5. The CDR3 loop reads CATFGQGETQYF. Here the CDR3 DNA reads TGCGCCACCTTTGGACAGGGAGAGACCCAGTACTTC.

This clonotype turned up a few times. The chain employs TRBV6-6 and TRBJ2-5; D gene uncertain. Per the germline V gene, CDR1 is MNHNY and CDR2 is SVGAGI (reference sequence). The ends were cut back, 2 bases at V and 5 bases at J, with 9 bases in the middle. This CDR3 is built from 13 residues. The CDR3 coding sequence is TGTGCCAGCAGTTACCGCGATGGGGAGACCCAGTACTTC. As protein: CASSYRDGETQYF.

A few counts support this clonotype. The chain couples TRBV28 to TRBJ1-6, with D possibly being TRBD1 (6 bases). Trimming removed 7 bases at V and 6 bases at J, with 19 bases between. Per the germline V gene, CDR1 is MDHEN and CDR2 is SYDVKM. The CDR3 sequence is 16 residues long. The CDR3, as DNA: TGTGCCAGCACCGTATCCGGGGGGCGCGGTAATTCACCCCTCCACTTT. Translating gives CASTVSGGRGNSPLHF.